This T cell receptor beta chain was captured by sequencing in a study of blood T cell repertoires in COVID-19. About the study: The study drew acute and convalescent COVID-19 samples from the United States, Italy and Spain. Nucleic acid was either cDNA or gDNA, and it came from T cells, B-cell-depleted T cells, or PBMCs.

This clone was seen a single time. Clones were sequenced by immunoSEQ multiplex PCR, and TCRdb holds only the in-frame ones, with some missing. The sample lists about 98,000 clones, 78% occurring once. J lost 5 bases, V lost 0 bases, and 1 base had no gene match. Germline CDR1 reads MNHNY; CDR2 reads SVGAGI (reference sequence). CDR3 length: 14 residues. The sequenced sample consisted of peripheral blood. This TCR was sampled from a man aged 55-75 years with active or convalescent COVID-19. This sequence joins TRBV6-6 and TRBJ1-1, with TRBD1 matching 9 bases. CDR3 bases: TGTGCCAGCAGTTACTCGACAGGGGGAACTGAAGCTTTCTTT. Its protein product is CASSYSTGGTEAFF.